The T cell receptor (beta chain) under discussion was sequenced for a study of cytomegalovirus exposure and HLA in healthy donors. Study-level findings and limits: In the analysis, some V segments, TRBV6-2 and TRBV6-3 included, were excluded as indistinguishable. Among immune exposure information, only CMV serostatus was available. It emerged from a later analysis that several of the most significant clusters appeared to be linked to common viral pathogens. Using a false discovery rate of 0.05, a later analysis showed that 16,951 TCR beta sequences were associated with HLA alleles.

Remarks on this clone: The antigen remains undetermined.

The CDR3 is made up of 15 amino acids. The germline gives CDR1 MGHRA, CDR2 YSYEKL. The V end lost 2 bases, the J end lost 3 bases, and 14 bases lay between the germline ends. Amplification used 60 Vbeta primers and 13 Jbeta primers. TCRdb keeps only in-frame clones here, not all; method: immunoSEQ multiplex PCR. The table has over 80,000 clones, under 90% seen once; the top ten hold under 4%. The sequencing input was PBMCs. This sequence originates from a man in his fifties in good health and CMV-seronegative. J is TRBJ2-7 and V is TRBV4-1, with D unresolved. CDR3 residues: CASSQPPPGYYEQYF. The CDR3 nucleotides are TGCGCCAGCAGCCAACCGCCTCCAGGTTACTACGAGCAGTACTTC.